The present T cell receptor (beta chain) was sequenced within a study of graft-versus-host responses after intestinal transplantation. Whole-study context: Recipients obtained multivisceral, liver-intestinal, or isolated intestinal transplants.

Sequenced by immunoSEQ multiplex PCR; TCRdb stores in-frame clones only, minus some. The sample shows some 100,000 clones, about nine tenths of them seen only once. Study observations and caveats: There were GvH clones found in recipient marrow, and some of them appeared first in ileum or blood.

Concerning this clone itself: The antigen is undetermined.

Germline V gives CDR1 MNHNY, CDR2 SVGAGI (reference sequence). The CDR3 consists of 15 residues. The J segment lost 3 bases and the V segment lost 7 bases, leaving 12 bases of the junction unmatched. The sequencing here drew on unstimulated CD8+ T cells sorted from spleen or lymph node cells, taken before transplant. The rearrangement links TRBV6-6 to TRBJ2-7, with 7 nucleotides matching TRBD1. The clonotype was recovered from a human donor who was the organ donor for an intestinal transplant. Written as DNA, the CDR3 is TGTGCCAGCACCCAGGCACACAGGGGTCGCTACGAGCAGTACTTC. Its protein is CASTQAHRGRYEQYF.